The next 15 T cell receptor beta chains were all read from a single sample in a study of blood T cell repertoires in COVID-19. Sequenced by immunoSEQ multiplex PCR; TCRdb stores in-frame clones only, minus some. The data hold roughly 110,000 clones, with about 87% observed a single time. The sequencing sample was made of peripheral blood. All receptors come from a woman in her forties or fifties with acute or convalescent COVID-19.

CDR3 in DNA: TGTGCCAGCAGTGAGAAGGGACAGGCTTTCTATAATTCACCCCTCCACTTT. This codes for CASSEKGQAFYNSPLHF. The chain joins TRBV28 to TRBJ1-6, with TRBD1 identical over 8 bases. Germline V gene data show CDR1 as MDHEN and CDR2 as SYDVKM. J gave up 3 bases and V 5 bases, and 9 bases lay outside the gene matches. The CDR3 has 17 amino acids.

The chain couples TRBV11-2 to TRBJ1-2, with D perhaps matching TRBD1 (5 bases). V shed 5 bases and J shed 0 bases, with 13 bases lying between them. CDR1 is SGHAT and CDR2 is FQNNGV in the germline V gene. The CDR3 totals 15 residues. The CDR3 reads CASSPNRSPNYGYTF. CDR3 in DNA: TGTGCCAGCAGCCCAAACAGGAGTCCTAACTATGGCTACACCTTC.

This sequence joins TRBV25-1 and TRBJ2-7; D gene ambiguous. CDR3 length equals 14 residues. Trimming pared 8 bases from V and 1 base from J, leaving 15 bases between. Germline V gene sequence: CDR1 MGHDK, CDR2 SYGVNS. Here the CDR3 DNA reads TGTGCCAGCCGCGCCCCAAGTCGGTCCTACGAGCAGTACTTC. Translating gives CASRAPSRSYEQYF.

The chain joins TRBV3-1 (or the pseudogene TRBV3-2) to TRBJ1-6, with D possibly matching TRBD1 (5 bases). The germline V and J ends were trimmed by 4 bases and 7 bases, with 14 bases remaining between them. The CDR3 runs 15 residues. The V gene's germline CDR1 is LGHDT and CDR2 YNNKEL (reference sequence). The CDR3 nucleotides are TGTGCCAGCAGCCCCCGGGGGGGTCGAAATTCACCCCTCCACTTT. It translates to CASSPRGGRNSPLHF.

This chain links TRBV5-1 with TRBJ1-5; the match to TRBD1 covers 8 bases. The CDR3 is made up of 16 amino acids. The ends lost 1 base at V and 5 bases at J; junction bases unmatched: 8. Germline V CDR1 and CDR2: SGHRS, YFSETQ. CDR3 region: CASSLYPGQGDQPQHF. The CDR3 DNA reads TGCGCCAGCAGCTTGTATCCAGGACAGGGAGATCAGCCCCAGCATTTT.

This rearrangement joins TRBV18 to TRBJ1-2; D ambiguous. The CDR3 is 11 residues long. Germline CDR1 and CDR2: KGHSH and LQKENI. Trimming pared 3 bases from V and 8 bases from J, leaving 7 bases between. CDR3 sequence (DNA): TGTGCCAGCTCACCGAAGGAGGGCTACACCTTC. Translated, it gives CASSPKEGYTF. Together with reference TRBV18 and TRBJ1-2, the CDR3 gives the full variable domain: NAGVMQNPRHLVRRRGQEARLRCSPMKGHSHVYWYRQLPEEGLKFMVYLQKENIIDESGMPKERFSAEFPKEGPSILRIQQVVRGDSAAYFCASSPKEGYTFGSGTRLTVV.

The genes are TRBV7-9 and TRBJ2-7; 7 positions match TRBD1. The CDR3 extends over 15 amino acids. Germline assignment: CDR1 SEHNR and CDR2 FQNEAQ (reference sequence). V was clipped by 7 bases and J by 3 bases; unmatched bases: 12. The CDR3 here is CASTPPGRGSYEQYF. Here the CDR3 DNA reads TGTGCCAGCACCCCCCCGGGCAGGGGGAGCTACGAGCAGTACTTC. The variable domain in full, with the rest retrieved from reference TRBV7-9 and TRBJ2-7, is DTGVSQNPRHKITKRGQNVTFRCDPISEHNRLYWYRQTLGQGPEFLTYFQNEAQLEKSRLLSDRFSAERPKGSFSTLEIQRTEQGDSAMYLCASTPPGRGSYEQYFGPGTRLTVT.

The chain links TRBV6-6 to TRBJ2-5; 8 positions agree with TRBD1. The V gene end was trimmed by 3 bases and the J gene end by 5 bases; junction bases not matched to a gene: 11. Germline CDR1 reads MNHNY; CDR2 reads SVGAGI (reference sequence). There are 16 residues in the CDR3. The CDR3 DNA sequence: TGTGCCAGCAGTTATCAGGGGGCAGGGGGACCGGAGACCCAGTACTTC. Translating it yields CASSYQGAGGPETQYF.

The chain links TRBV18 to TRBJ1-1; TRBD1 might be the D (5 bases). Germline values: CDR1 KGHSH, CDR2 LQKENI. The CDR3 has 14 amino acids. V lost 4 bases, J lost 2 bases, and 11 bases lay in between. CDR3 coding DNA: TGTGCCAGCTCACGGGGCAGGGAAAACACTGAAGCTTTCTTT. Translating gives CASSRGRENTEAFF.

The sample holds one count of this clone. This chain uses TRBV21-1 with TRBJ1-5; the table's D call of TRBD1 was not tested on the DNA. TRBV21-1 is noted as a pseudogene. This CDR3 comprises 17 residues. The DNA of the CDR3 is TGTGCCAGCAGCAAAAAAAGGGGGCGGGGAAGCAATCAGCCCCAGCATTTT. Amino acid sequence: CASSKKRGRGSNQPQHF.

This clone was found a few times. The rearrangement joins TRBV5-1 to TRBJ1-6, with TRBD1 matching 7 bases. The germline V gene has CDR1 SGHRS and CDR2 YFSETQ. This CDR3 spans 15 amino acids. J gave up 10 bases and V 0 bases, and 7 bases lay outside the gene matches. The CDR3 nucleotides read TGCGCCAGCAGCTTGGAGATAGACAGGGTCTCACCCCTCCACTTT. Amino acid sequence: CASSLEIDRVSPLHF.

The V call is TRBV9, the J call TRBJ2-7; 15 bases agree with TRBD2. With 4 bases clipped from V and 6 bases from J, the junction kept 14 bases outside the gene matches. The CDR3 contains 18 residues. In germline, CDR1 is SGDLS, CDR2 YYNGEE. The CDR3 region is CASSPRTSGRATRGEQYF. For the CDR3, the DNA is TGTGCCAGCAGCCCCAGGACTAGCGGGAGGGCCACGAGGGGCGAGCAGTACTTC.

The chain employs TRBV5-6 and TRBJ1-1; D is unclear. V was shortened by 2 bases and J by 3 bases, with 5 bases between the two germline ends. CDR1 is SGHDT, CDR2 YYEEEE, per germline. CDR3 length: 12 residues. CDR3 in DNA: TGTGCCAGCAGCTTTGGGCACACTGAAGCTTTCTTT. This gives the protein CASSFGHTEAFF.

This clone was recorded only once. CDR3 protein: CATSDFRGRENTIYF. Written as DNA, the CDR3 is TGTGCCACCAGTGATTTCCGGGGGAGGGAAAACACCATATATTTT. The chain uses TRBV24-1 and TRBJ1-3; D perhaps matches TRBD1 (5 bases). V gave up 1 base and J gave up 6 bases, with 12 bases separating them. The CDR3 runs 15 residues. Germline V gene sequence: CDR1 KGHDR, CDR2 SFDVKD.

V usage is TRBV5-1 and J usage is TRBJ1-3, with no clear D. Looked up from germline, CDR1 is SGHRS and CDR2 is YFSETQ. Trimming pared 2 bases from V and 0 bases from J, leaving 15 bases between. This CDR3 is 17 amino acids long. This CDR3 is CASSFGLRTVSGNTIYF. CDR3 nucleotides: TGCGCCAGCAGCTTTGGCCTGAGAACAGTCTCTGGAAACACCATATATTTT.